One TCR beta chain is described in this entry. Its antigen specificity is not known. Relative to the germline gene, one junction end is altered; a read error may explain this. The cohort comprised approximately 700 healthy bone marrow donors. At the time of sampling, all cohort members were nominally healthy, though unrecorded immune exposures were likely present. The donor tested CMV seronegative, placing the donor among the 350 or so seronegative members of the cohort. A peripheral blood sample was provided by each donor, and peripheral blood mononuclear cells were used for TCR beta sequencing. The Qiagen DNeasy Blood Extraction Kit was used to extract genomic DNA from the blood cell samples. This specimen comes from a study of cytomegalovirus exposure and HLA in healthy donors (dated by TCRdb to between 2016 and 2019). Study-level background: An earlier analysis of 587 of the donors reported approximately 300 Gb of sequence data and 117 million unique TCR beta sequences obtained from about 170 million T cells. An early release that covered about 600 HLA-typed donors contained around 300 gigabases of sequencing data and 70 million to 100 million unique TCR sequences. Of the 350 to 400 genotyped donors, approximately 82% fell in the genetic ancestry cluster associated with self-reported Caucasian donors. The study aimed to test whether signatures of past pathogen exposure could be identified by cataloging public T cell receptors. The study used immunosequencing to profile the T cell repertoires of some 600 subjects and linked those repertoires to cytomegalovirus serostatus. A separate validation cohort of 100 to 150 different subjects was used in addition to the roughly 670-subject first cohort. The study combined high-throughput TCR immunosequencing, statistical association of individual TCRs with disease status, and machine learning to predict cytomegalovirus infection status. In a later analysis, previously published TCR beta repertoires from 550 to 750 donors were re-analyzed and high-resolution HLA genotyping was added so that TCR occurrence patterns could be studied. Rather than drawing on any new phenotypic data, the later analysis identified candidate immune exposures from TCR beta sequences and the way those sequences occurred across donors. To decide whether each TCR beta V gene segment behaved as functional or pseudogenic, an earlier analysis of some 580 of the donors relied on high-throughput TCR beta sequencing. Donor age, sex, ethnicity and CMV serostatus were collected together with the repertoire data. A later genetic analysis took genome-wide SNP genotypes for about 65% of the 666 donors and used that subset as a discovery cohort. All discovery cohort repertoires had been generated using a single sequencing platform. Both class I and class II loci were covered by HLA typing, at four-digit resolution. The number of typed donors differed by locus: about 629-630 for A, B, C, DRB1 and DQB1; 500 to 550 for DQA1; 606 for DPA1; and approximately 450 for DPB1. A few DR-DQ haplotypes were treated as single units for association and clustering because of strong linkage in the cohort. Among 398 genotyped donors of the cohort, an average of 235,054 unique TCR beta nucleotide sequences were sequenced per donor, approximately 20% of them non-productive. On the study overall, not on this receptor specifically: Because counts were too low, more than 15 rarely observed V segments, including chromosome 9 orphons, were left out of the earlier analysis of a few hundred of the donors. In vitro tests confirmed that a few of the cytomegalovirus-associated TCR beta chains recognize cytomegalovirus antigens. The sequencing pipeline was judged likely to have produced a cluster of highly shared sequence variants as a technical artifact. In the study, 150 to 200 TCR beta chains were listed as associated with cytomegalovirus. In both the original and validation cohorts, the classifier was reported to diagnose cytomegalovirus status with high specificity and sensitivity. This cohort had only TCR beta chains sequenced, and the lack of alpha or paired-chain data limited which features could be detected. Assigning TCR associations to individual alleles was difficult when HLA alleles, especially DR and DQ, strongly co-occurred. The presence/absence analyses assumed that sequencing depth was roughly uniform across donors, and that assumption may not be true. In a later genetic analysis, fewer N-insertions in productive TCRs were reported among donors in an Asian-associated ancestry cluster than the roughly 700-donor mean. An association between a missense DCLRE1C variant and V-gene and J-gene trimming of TCR beta chains was found in a later genetic analysis and replicated in an independent cohort. Because HLA typing was unavailable for some donors at each locus, only the typed subset was used in association tests. While some public TCRs were present in many individuals, most TCR sequences turned up only very rarely across donors. Immune exposure information for the cohort was limited to CMV serostatus. A further reported finding was that TCR beta sequences accurately predicted the HLA-A and HLA-B alleles for most subjects in the first cohort. At a false discovery rate of 0.05, a later analysis linked approximately 18,000 TCR beta sequences to specific HLA alleles. The authors suggested that the approach could potentially be generalized to other disease states and immunological phenotypes. In an earlier analysis of approximately 600 of the donors, most TCR beta V segments were observed in productive rearrangements about 87% or about 30% of the time, broadly matching IMGT annotations. A later analysis found that most CMV-associated TCR beta chains appeared HLA-restricted, with HLA associations seemingly driven largely by CMV exposure. In a later analysis, HLA-associated TCR beta chains showed more clonal expansion and lower generation probabilities than non-associated chains that were equally common. Linkage disequilibrium might explain the correlated functional status among segregating V segments, but an unknown experimental factor could not be ruled out. In a later analysis, TCR association rates were found to vary across HLA loci, with the most associated TCRs seen for DRB1 alleles and the fewest for HLA-C alleles. A later analysis reported that several top co-occurrence clusters appeared linked to parvovirus B19, influenza, CMV and Epstein-Barr virus. The 87-base-pair reads could not distinguish some IMGT-functional V segments, including TRBV6-2 and TRBV6-3, so those segments were excluded.

Receptor libraries were prepared by the immunoSEQ multiplex PCR assay. A mixture of 60 forward primers for TCR Vbeta segments and 13 reverse primers for TCR Jbeta segments was used in the multiplex PCR. The CDR3 region of rearranged TCR beta genes was amplified from genomic DNA by a multiplex PCR assay. Amplified TCR beta libraries were sequenced as 87-base-pair reads on the Illumina HiSeq System. In the authors' own workflow: A later analysis counted 65 million to 90 million unique TCR beta chains across the 666 repertoires, and 9.5 million to 11 million of these chains were shared by at least two donors. To remove PCR and sequencing errors, raw reads were error-corrected and collapsed into unique sequences using a nearest-neighbor algorithm that merged closely related sequences. V, D and J gene segments were assigned by aligning CDR3 sequences to IMGT reference sequences. For a sequence to be retained, a match of at least six nucleotides was required to both a V gene segment and a J gene segment. Rearrangements were called productive when the CDR3 lacked stop codons and stayed in frame with V and J; all others were non-productive. Following IMGT convention, CDR3 was defined as the stretch from the second conserved V-encoded cysteine to the conserved J-encoded phenylalanine. The earlier analysis of about 610 of the donors excluded sequences that lacked an unambiguous match to a single V gene segment. In an earlier analysis of some 590 of the donors, a V segment was called functional when productive rearrangements were above 56.7%, and segregating when the standard deviation between donors exceeded 5%. To diagnose cytomegalovirus status from the catalog of TCR beta chain sequences, a statistical classification framework was built. In a later analysis, TCR nucleotide sequences were compared against IMGT/GENE-DB human TR gene sequences so that V and J genes could be assigned. The TCRdist pipeline was used in a later analysis to assign CDR3 sequences and most-parsimonious VDJ recombination scenarios. In a later analysis, each TCR beta chain was defined by its CDR3 amino acid sequence together with its V-gene family, and reads lacking a unique V-gene family were excluded. A later analysis removed roughly 590 highly shared, low-generation-probability nucleotide sequences to deal with suspected cross-contamination and a sequencing artifact. In a later analysis, a clonal expansion index was calculated for each public chain from normalized within-repertoire ranks of inferred template counts. Generation probabilities in a later analysis came from a VDJ recombination model fitted to out-of-frame rearrangements, and those results were checked against IGoR. Hypergeometric tests were used in a later analysis to score TCR-TCR, TCR-HLA and TCR-CMV co-occurrence, with a repertoire-size bias correction applied to the TCR pairs. To estimate false discovery rates, a later analysis permuted the HLA or CMV assignments 20 times. A later analysis grouped co-occurring TCRs with DBSCAN, adding TCRdist sequence similarity when clustering within HLA-allele-positive subsets. Repertoires with fewer than 30,000 or more than 120,000 public chains, plus five repertoires with anomalous nucleotide sharing, were excluded from co-occurrence clustering. TCRdb stores this immuneACCESS table with in-frame sequences only. Part of the clones is absent; in the studies checked, under half of the shortfall reflects unresolved V genes, and no reason is known for the rest. For V, J and clone size, that table is used; D and trimming come from the DNA. In this sample the table shows approximately 130,000 clones, around 78% of which occur a single time. Approximately 6.5% of the sample comes from the top ten.

The CDR3 runs 13 amino acids, cysteine and phenylalanine included. The CDR3 DNA has 39 bases and is translated from base 1. Sequences MRHNA (CDR1) and SNTAGT (CDR2) are obtained from the germline V gene. This chain joins TRBV6-4 to TRBJ1-2; perhaps TRBD1 is the D gene, with 6 bases matching. Sequencing was done on a sample of PBMCs. This receptor was taken from a woman in her thirties or forties in good health and CMV-seronegative. In nucleotide form, the sequence is TGTACCAGCAGTGAACAACAGGGAGCCGGCTACACCTTC. This translates into CTSSEQQGAGYTF.